Following are 10 T cell receptor beta chains from one sample sequenced in a study of cytomegalovirus exposure and HLA in healthy donors. PCR involved 60 Vbeta and 13 Jbeta primers. Produced via immunoSEQ multiplex PCR; TCRdb's table is partial and in-frame only. The table shows about 190,000 clones, with approximately 70% occurring only once. Material for sequencing was PBMCs. Receptors originate from a woman aged 25 to 39 in good health and CMV-seronegative.

This clone was seen just once. The chain recombines TRBV2 with TRBJ2-7; D is unclear. The germline V gene has CDR1 SNHLY and CDR2 FYNNEI. CDR3 length equals 12 residues. V was pared by 8 bases and J by 2 bases, with 10 bases between. CDR3 sequence reads: CASAWAAYEQYF. The CDR3 region has the DNA TGTGCCAGCGCGTGGGCAGCCTACGAGCAGTACTTC.

The chain carries TRBV5-1 and TRBJ2-1; 11 nucleotides line up with TRBD2. V lost 4 bases to trimming and J lost 9 bases; unmatched junction nucleotides: 15. The germline gives CDR1 SGHRS, CDR2 YFSETQ. CDR3 length equals 17 residues. Here the CDR3 DNA reads TGCGCCAGCAGCCCATCTAGCGGGGGGAGTACAATTGCTGAGCAGTTCTTC. Amino acid sequence: CASSPSSGGSTIAEQFF. The full variable domain, with the rest looked up from reference TRBV5-1 and TRBJ2-1, is KAGVTQTPRYLIKTRGQQVTLSCSPISGHRSVSWYQQTPGQGLQFLFEYFSETQRNKGNFPGRFSGRQFSNSRSEMNVSTLELGDSALYLCASSPSSGGSTIAEQFFGPGTRLTVL.

The chain combines TRBV4-2 with TRBJ1-4; no definite D call. From germline, CDR1 is LGHNA and CDR2 YNFKEQ. Trimming shortened V by 4 bases and J by 6 bases, and 9 bases separated the two germline ends. The CDR3 sequence is 13 residues long. The CDR3 is CASSLLVDEKLFF. DNA for the CDR3: TGTGCCAGCAGCCTGCTAGTTGATGAAAAACTGTTTTTT.

The V and J genes are TRBV29-1 and TRBJ2-1; no clear D gene. Germline CDR1 reads SQVTM; CDR2 reads ANQGSEA. CDR3 size: 12 residues. The CDR3 region is CIGQDHPNEQFF. CDR3 coding DNA: TGCATAGGTCAGGATCATCCTAATGAGCAGTTCTTC.

This clone was seen only a few times. J is TRBJ2-1 and V is TRBV5-4, with 13 nucleotides matching TRBD2. This CDR3 spans 17 amino acids. After removal of 0 bases from V and 2 bases from J, the junction contained 2 bases not matched to a gene. CDR1 is SGHNT and CDR2 is YYREEE in the germline V gene (reference sequence). The CDR3: CASSLETSGRAYNEQFF. DNA for the CDR3: TGTGCCAGCAGCTTGGAAACTAGCGGGAGGGCCTACAATGAGCAGTTCTTC.

This clone was seen a handful of times. The chain couples TRBV29-1 to TRBJ1-1, with D unclear. V was trimmed by 4 bases and J by 8 bases, leaving 8 bases between them. In germline, CDR1 is SQVTM, CDR2 ANQGSEA. This CDR3 comprises 10 residues. The CDR3 nucleotides are TGCAGCGTTGGTTCTACGGAAGCTTTCTTT. Translating gives CSVGSTEAFF.

This chain links TRBV2 with TRBJ2-5, with 8 bases fitting TRBD2. Germline V lookup: CDR1 SNHLY, CDR2 FYNNEI. Losses at the gene ends were 1 base for V and 5 bases for J; bases not matched to a gene: 3. The CDR3 spans 14 residues. The CDR3 nucleotides read TGTGCCAGCAGTGAAGGCGGGGGGTTGGAGACCCAGTACTTC. Translated: CASSEGGGLETQYF.

This chain connects TRBV6-1 to TRBJ2-5; no reliable D call. V lost 7 bases to trimming and J lost 4 bases, with 16 bases between them. This CDR3 has 14 residues. Per germline, CDR1 MNHNS and CDR2 SASEGT. CDR3 bases: TGTGCCAGCATGCAAGAGGCAGATAGAGAGACCCAGTACTTC. Translated: CASMQEADRETQYF.

The CDR3 nucleotides read TGCAGCGTTGAAAGCGGGGGCAGCACAGATACGCAGTATTTT. It codes for CSVESGGSTDTQYF. This chain connects TRBV29-1 to TRBJ2-3; 8 positions match TRBD2. The trim removed 2 bases at V and 0 bases at J, leaving 1 base unmatched. The CDR3 length is 14 residues. Germline CDR1 and CDR2: SQVTM and ANQGSEA.

The CDR3 sequence: CASSRPGSPRNTEAFF. The CDR3 nucleotides are TGTGCCAGTAGTAGGCCTGGCAGCCCGCGGAATACTGAAGCTTTCTTT. This chain connects TRBV19 to TRBJ1-1; D unclear. Germline V gene sequence: CDR1 LNHDA, CDR2 SQIVND (reference sequence). The V end lost 4 bases, the J end lost 5 bases, and 20 bases lay between the germline ends. The length of the CDR3 is 16 residues.